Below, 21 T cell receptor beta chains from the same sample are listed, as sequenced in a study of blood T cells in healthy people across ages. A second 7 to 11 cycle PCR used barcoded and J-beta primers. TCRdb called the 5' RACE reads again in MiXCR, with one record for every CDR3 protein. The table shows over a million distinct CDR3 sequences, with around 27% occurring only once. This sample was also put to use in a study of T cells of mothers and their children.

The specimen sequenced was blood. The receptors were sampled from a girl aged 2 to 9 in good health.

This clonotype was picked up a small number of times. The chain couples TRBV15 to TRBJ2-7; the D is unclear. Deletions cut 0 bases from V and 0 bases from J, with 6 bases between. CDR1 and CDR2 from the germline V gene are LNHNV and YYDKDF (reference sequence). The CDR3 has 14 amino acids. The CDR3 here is CATSREQFSYEQYF. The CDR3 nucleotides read TGTGCCACCAGCAGAGAACAGTTCTCCTACGAGCAGTACTTC.

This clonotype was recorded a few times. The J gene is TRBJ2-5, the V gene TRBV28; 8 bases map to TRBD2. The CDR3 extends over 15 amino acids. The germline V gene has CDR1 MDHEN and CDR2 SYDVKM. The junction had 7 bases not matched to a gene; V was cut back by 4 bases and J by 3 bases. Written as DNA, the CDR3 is TGTGCCAGCAGTTCCCCAGCGGGAGCTAAAGAGACCCAGTACTTC. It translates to CASSSPAGAKETQYF.

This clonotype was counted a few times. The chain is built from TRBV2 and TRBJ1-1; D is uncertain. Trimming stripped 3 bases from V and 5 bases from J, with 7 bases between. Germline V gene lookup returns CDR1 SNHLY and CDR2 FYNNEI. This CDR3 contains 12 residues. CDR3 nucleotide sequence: TGTGCCAGCAGTGACCTGGTTACTGAAGCTTTCTTT. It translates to CASSDLVTEAFF.

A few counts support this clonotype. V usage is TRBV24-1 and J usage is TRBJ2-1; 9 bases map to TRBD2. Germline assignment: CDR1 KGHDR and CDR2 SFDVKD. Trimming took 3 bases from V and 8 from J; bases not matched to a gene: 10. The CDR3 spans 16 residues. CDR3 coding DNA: TGTGCCACCAGTGATCGCTTGGGACTAGCTTTGGATGAGCAGTTCTTC. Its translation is CATSDRLGLALDEQFF.

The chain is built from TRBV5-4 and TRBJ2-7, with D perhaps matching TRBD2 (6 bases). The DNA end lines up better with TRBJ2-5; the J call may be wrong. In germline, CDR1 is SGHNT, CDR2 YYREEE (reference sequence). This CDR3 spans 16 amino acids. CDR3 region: CASSSGTGFSGETQYF. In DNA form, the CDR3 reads TGTGCCAGCAGCTCCGGGACTGGCTTTTCGGGGGAGACCCAGTACTTC.

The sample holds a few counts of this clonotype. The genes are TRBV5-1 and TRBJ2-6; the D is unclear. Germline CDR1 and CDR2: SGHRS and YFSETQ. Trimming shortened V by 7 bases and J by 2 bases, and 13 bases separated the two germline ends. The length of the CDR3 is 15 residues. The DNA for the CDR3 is TGCGCCAGCTCTTTCGATGGGGCTGGGGCCAACGTCCTGACTTTC. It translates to CASSFDGAGANVLTF.

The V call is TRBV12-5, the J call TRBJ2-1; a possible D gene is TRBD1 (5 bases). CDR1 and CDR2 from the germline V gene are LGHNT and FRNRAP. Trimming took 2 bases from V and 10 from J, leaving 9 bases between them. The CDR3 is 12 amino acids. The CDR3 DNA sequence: TGTGCTAGTGGTTTGACAGGTACCGAGCAGTTCTTC. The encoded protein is CASGLTGTEQFF.

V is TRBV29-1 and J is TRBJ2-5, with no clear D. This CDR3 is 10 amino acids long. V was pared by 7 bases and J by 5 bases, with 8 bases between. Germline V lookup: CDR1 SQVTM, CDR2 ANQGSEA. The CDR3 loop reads CSGLVETQYF. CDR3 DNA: TGCAGCGGCTTAGTGGAGACCCAGTACTTC. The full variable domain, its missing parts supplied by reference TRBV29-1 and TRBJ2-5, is SAVISQKPSRDICQRGTSLTIQCQVDSQVTMMFWYRQQPGQSLTLIATANQGSEATYESGFVIDKFPISRPNLTFSTLTVSNMSPEDSSIYLCSGLVETQYFGPGTRLLVL.

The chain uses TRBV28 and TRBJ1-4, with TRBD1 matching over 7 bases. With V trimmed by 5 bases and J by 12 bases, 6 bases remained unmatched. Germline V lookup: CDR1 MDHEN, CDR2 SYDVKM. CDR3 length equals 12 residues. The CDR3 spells CASSLTGIELFF. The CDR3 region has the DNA TGTGCCAGCAGTCTGACAGGGATCGAACTGTTTTTT.

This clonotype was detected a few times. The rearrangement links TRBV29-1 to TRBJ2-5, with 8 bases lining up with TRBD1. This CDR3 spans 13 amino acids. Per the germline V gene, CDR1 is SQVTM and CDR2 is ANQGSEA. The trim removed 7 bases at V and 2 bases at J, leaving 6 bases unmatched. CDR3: CSGGQAAQETQYF. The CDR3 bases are TGCAGCGGGGGACAGGCAGCGCAAGAGACCCAGTACTTC. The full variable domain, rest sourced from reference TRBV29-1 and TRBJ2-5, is SAVISQKPSRDICQRGTSLTIQCQVDSQVTMMFWYRQQPGQSLTLIATANQGSEATYESGFVIDKFPISRPNLTFSTLTVSNMSPEDSSIYLCSGGQAAQETQYFGPGTRLLVL.

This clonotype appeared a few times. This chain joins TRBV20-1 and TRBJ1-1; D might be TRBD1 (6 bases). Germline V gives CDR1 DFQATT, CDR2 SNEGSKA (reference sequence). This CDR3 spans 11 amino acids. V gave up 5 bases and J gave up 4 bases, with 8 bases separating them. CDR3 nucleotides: TGCAGTGCTTGGACAGCCACTGAAGCTTTCTTT. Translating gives CSAWTATEAFF.

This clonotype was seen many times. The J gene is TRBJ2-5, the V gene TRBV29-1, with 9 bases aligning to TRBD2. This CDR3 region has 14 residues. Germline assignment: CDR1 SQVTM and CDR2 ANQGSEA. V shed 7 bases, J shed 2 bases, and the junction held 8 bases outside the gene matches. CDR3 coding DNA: TGCAGCGGCTTCGCGACTAGCGGACAAGAGACCCAGTACTTC. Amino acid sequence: CSGFATSGQETQYF.

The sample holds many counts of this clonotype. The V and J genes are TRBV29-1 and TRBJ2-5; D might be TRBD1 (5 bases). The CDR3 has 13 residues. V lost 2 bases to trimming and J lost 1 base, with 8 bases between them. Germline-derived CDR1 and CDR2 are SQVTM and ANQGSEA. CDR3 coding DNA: TGCAGCGTTGAACAGGGCCCCCAAGAGACCCAGTACTTC. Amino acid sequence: CSVEQGPQETQYF.

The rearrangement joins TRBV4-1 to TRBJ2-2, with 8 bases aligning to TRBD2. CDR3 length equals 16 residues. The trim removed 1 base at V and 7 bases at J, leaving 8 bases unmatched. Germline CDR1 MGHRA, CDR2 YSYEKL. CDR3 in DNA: TGCGCCAGCAGCCAAGGAGCCGGACTAGCTTACGGGGAGCTGTTTTTT. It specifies CASSQGAGLAYGELFF.

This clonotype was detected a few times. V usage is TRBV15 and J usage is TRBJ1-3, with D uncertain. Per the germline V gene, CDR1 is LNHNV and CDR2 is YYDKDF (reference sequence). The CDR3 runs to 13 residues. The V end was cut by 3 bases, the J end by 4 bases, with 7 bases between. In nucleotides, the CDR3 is TGTGCCACCAGCAGCCTGGACGGAAACACCATATATTTT. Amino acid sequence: CATSSLDGNTIYF.

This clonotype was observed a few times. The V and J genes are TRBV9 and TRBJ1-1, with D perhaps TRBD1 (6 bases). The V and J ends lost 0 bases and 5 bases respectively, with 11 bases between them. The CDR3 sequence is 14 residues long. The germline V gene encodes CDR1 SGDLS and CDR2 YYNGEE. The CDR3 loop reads CASSVGGGRTEAFF. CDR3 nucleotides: TGTGCCAGCAGCGTAGGAGGGGGAAGGACTGAAGCTTTCTTT.

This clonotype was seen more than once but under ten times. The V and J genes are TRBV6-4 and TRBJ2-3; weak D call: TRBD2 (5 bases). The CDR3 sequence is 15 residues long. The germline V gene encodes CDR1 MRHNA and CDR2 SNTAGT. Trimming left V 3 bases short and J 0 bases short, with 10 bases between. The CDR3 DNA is TGTGCCAGCAGTGAAACGGGGTCTAGCACAGATACGCAGTATTTT. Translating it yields CASSETGSSTDTQYF.

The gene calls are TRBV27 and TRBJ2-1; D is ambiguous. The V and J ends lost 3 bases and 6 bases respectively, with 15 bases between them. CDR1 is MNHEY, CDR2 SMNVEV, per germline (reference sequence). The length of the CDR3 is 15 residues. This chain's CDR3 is CASSLHGLLPNEQFF. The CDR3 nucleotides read TGTGCCAGCAGTTTGCACGGCCTCCTCCCCAATGAGCAGTTCTTC.

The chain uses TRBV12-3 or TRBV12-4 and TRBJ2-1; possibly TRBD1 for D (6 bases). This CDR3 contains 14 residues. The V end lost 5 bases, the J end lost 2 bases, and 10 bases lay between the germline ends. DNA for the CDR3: TGTGCCAGCAGTCGGGACATCGCCTACAATGAGCAGTTCTTC. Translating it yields CASSRDIAYNEQFF.

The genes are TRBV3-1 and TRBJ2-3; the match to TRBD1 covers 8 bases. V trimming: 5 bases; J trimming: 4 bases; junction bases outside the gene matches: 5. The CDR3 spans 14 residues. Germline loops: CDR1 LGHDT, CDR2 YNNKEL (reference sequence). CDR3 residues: CASSRTGIADTQYF. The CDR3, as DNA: TGTGCCAGCAGCAGGACAGGGATCGCAGATACGCAGTATTTT.

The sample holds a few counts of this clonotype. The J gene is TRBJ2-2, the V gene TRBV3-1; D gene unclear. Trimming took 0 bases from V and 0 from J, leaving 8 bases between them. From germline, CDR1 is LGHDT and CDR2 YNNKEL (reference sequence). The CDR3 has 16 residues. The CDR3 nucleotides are TGTGCCAGCAGCCAAGACAGCCTAACGAACACCGGGGAGCTGTTTTTT. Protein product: CASSQDSLTNTGELFF.